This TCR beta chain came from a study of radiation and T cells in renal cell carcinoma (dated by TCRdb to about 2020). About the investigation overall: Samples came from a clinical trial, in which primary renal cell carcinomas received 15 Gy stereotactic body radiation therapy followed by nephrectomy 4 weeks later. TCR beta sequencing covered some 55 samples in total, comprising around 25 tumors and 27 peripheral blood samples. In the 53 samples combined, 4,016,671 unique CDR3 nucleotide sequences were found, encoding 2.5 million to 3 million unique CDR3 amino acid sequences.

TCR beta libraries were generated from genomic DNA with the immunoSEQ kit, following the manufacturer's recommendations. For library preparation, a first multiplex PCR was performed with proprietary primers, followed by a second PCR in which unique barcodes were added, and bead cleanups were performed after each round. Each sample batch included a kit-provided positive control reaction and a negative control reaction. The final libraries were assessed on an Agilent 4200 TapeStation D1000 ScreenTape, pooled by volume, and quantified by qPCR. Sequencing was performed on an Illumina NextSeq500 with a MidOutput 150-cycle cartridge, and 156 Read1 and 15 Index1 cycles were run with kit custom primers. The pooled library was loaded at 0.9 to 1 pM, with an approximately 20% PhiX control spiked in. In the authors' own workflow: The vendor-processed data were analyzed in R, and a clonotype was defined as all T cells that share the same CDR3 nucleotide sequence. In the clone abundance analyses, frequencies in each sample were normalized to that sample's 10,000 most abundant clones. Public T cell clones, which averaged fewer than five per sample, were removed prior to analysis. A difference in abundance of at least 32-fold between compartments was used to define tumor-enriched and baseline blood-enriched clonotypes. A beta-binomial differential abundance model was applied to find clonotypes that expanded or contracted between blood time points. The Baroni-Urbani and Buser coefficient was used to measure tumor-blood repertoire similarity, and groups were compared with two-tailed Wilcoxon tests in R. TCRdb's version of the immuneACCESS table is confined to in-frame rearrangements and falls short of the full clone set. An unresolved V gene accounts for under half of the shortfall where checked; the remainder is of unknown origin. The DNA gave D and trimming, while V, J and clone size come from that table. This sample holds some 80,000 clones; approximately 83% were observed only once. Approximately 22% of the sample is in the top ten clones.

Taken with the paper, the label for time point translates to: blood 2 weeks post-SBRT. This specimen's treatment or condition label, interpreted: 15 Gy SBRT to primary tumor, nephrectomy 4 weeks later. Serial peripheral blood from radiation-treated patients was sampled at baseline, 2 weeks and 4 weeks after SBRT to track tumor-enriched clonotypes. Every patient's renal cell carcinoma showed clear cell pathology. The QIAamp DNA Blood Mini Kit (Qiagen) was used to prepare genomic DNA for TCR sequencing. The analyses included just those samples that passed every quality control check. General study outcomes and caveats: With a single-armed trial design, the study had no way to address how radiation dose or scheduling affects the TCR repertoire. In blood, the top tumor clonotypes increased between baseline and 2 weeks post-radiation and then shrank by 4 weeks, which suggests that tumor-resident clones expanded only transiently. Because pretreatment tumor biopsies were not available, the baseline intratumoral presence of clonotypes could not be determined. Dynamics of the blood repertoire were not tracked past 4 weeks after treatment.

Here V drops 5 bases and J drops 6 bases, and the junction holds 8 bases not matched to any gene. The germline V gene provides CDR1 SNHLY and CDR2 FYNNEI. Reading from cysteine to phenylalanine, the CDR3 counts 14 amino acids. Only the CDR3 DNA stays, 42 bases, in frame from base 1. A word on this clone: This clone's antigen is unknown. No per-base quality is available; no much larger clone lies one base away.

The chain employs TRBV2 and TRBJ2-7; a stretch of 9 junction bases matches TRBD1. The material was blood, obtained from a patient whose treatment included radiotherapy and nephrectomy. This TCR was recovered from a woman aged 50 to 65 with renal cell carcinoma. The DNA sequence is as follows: TGTGCCAGCAGTTCCCAAGGGGACAGGGTCGAGCAGTACTTC. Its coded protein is CASSSQGDRVEQYF.